The 10 T cell receptor beta chains listed next were all sequenced from one sample in a study of OX40 agonist ivuxolimab in advanced cancers. The repertoire was sequenced with immunoSEQ multiplex PCR; TCRdb's copy has only in-frame clones and lacks some. Counted here are 50,000 to 65,000 clones, almost 95% occurring once; the ten biggest clones make up around an eighth. This sample comprised CD4+ or CD8+ T cells sorted from blood, obtained in a trial of the OX40 agonist ivuxolimab. The receptor set was obtained from an adult with an advanced solid tumor such as melanoma, head and neck, liver or kidney cancer.

The chain's CDR3 is CASSKLQGDNSPLHF. The CDR3, as DNA: TGCGCCAGCAGCAAGCTACAAGGGGACAATTCACCCCTCCACTTT. The chain employs TRBV4-1 and TRBJ1-6, with a possible D match to TRBD1 (5 bases). Germline CDR1 and CDR2: MGHRA and YSYEKL. This CDR3 comprises 15 residues. Trimming pared 5 bases from V and 7 bases from J, leaving 15 bases between.

V usage is TRBV5-4 and J usage is TRBJ2-3; 9 bases agree with TRBD2. Losses at the gene ends were 0 bases for V and 3 bases for J; bases not matched to a gene: 8. Germline V gives CDR1 SGHNT, CDR2 YYREEE (reference sequence). The CDR3 spans 17 residues. The CDR3 here is CASSLVLLAGTTDTQYF. The CDR3, as DNA: TGTGCCAGCAGCTTGGTCCTGCTAGCGGGAACAACAGATACGCAGTATTTT.

This chain uses TRBV7-9 with TRBJ1-5; 8 bases line up with TRBD1. The CDR3 is 14 residues long. V lost 5 bases to trimming and J lost 2 bases; unmatched junction nucleotides: 2. Germline CDR1 is SEHNR and CDR2 is FQNEAQ (reference sequence). CDR3 sequence reads: CASSPGQGNQPQHF. Written as DNA, the CDR3 is TGTGCCAGCAGCCCGGGACAGGGCAATCAGCCCCAGCATTTT.

CDR3 protein: CASSLALSRGESYGYTF. The CDR3 DNA sequence: TGTGCCAGCAGCTTAGCGCTAAGTCGTGGGGAGAGCTATGGCTACACCTTC. This rearrangement joins TRBV7-2 to TRBJ1-2, with D unclear. The CDR3 is 17 residues long. CDR1 and CDR2 (germline): SGHTA, FQGNSA. Trimming took off 0 bases at V and 4 bases at J, with 18 bases between the two ends.

The rearrangement joins TRBV10-2 to TRBJ2-7, with D tentatively TRBD1 (6 bases). The CDR3 contains 11 residues. Trimming left V 3 bases short and J 12 bases short, with 12 bases between. Germline V gene lookup returns CDR1 WSHSY and CDR2 SAAADI. CDR3 amino acids: CASSEQGIPYF. The CDR3 DNA is TGCGCCAGCAGTGAACAGGGTATTCCGTACTTC.

This chain connects TRBV6-5 to TRBJ1-1; D possibly corresponds to TRBD1 (5 bases). The CDR3 is made up of 13 amino acids. Looked up from germline, CDR1 is MNHEY and CDR2 is SVGAGI. V lost 8 bases to trimming and J lost 3 bases, with 13 bases between them. The CDR3 nucleotides read TGTGCCAGCGGTGACAGCACTTACACTGAAGCTTTCTTT. It is translated as CASGDSTYTEAFF.

The chain recombines TRBV11-2 with TRBJ2-2, with D unresolved. Trimming pared 1 base from V and 2 bases from J, leaving 5 bases between. The CDR3 has 14 residues. Germline V gene lookup returns CDR1 SGHAT and CDR2 FQNNGV. CDR3 in DNA: TGTGCCAGCAGCTTAGGTGATAACACCGGGGAGCTGTTTTTT. It translates to CASSLGDNTGELFF.

This chain joins TRBV27 and TRBJ2-7; the match to TRBD1 covers 7 bases. Trimming at V came to 5 bases and at J to 3 bases, leaving 13 bases not matched to a gene. Germline assignment: CDR1 MNHEY and CDR2 SMNVEV (reference sequence). CDR3 length equals 16 residues. The CDR3: CASSILGQSVLYEQYF. The CDR3 DNA sequence: TGTGCCAGCAGTATACTGGGACAGTCTGTACTCTACGAGCAGTACTTC.

V gene TRBV4-2 combines with J gene TRBJ2-7; no firm D call. Germline CDR1 LGHNA, CDR2 YNFKEQ. This CDR3 spans 15 amino acids. Trimming took off 0 bases at V and 4 bases at J, with 13 bases between the two ends. The DNA of the CDR3 is TGTGCCAGCAGCCAAGATCACGGATTCAAATACGAGCAGTACTTC. Its protein product is CASSQDHGFKYEQYF.

The chain links TRBV9 to TRBJ1-4; possibly TRBD1 for D (5 bases). From germline, CDR1 is SGDLS and CDR2 YYNGEE. The CDR3 covers 15 residues. Trimming left V 0 bases short and J 3 bases short, with 9 bases between. CDR3 DNA: TGTGCCAGCAGCGTAGGTGCGGGGCCTAATGAAAAACTGTTTTTT. Its protein product is CASSVGAGPNEKLFF.